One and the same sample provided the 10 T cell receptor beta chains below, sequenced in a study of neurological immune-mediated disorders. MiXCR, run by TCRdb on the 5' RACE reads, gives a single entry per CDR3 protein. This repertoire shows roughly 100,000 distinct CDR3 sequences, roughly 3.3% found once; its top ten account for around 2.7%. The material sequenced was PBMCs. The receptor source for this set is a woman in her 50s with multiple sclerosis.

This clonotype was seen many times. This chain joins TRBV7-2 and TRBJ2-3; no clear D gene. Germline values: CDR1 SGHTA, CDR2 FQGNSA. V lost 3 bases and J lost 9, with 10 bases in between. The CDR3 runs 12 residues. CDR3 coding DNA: TGTGCCAGCAGCTTCTCTGAGACGACGCAGTATTTT. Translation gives CASSFSETTQYF.

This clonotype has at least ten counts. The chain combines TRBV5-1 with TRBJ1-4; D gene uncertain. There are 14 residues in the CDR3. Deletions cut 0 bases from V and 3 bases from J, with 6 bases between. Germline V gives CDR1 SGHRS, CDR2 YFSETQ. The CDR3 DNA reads TGCGCCAGCAGCTTGGAGAGCTCTAATGAAAAACTGTTTTTT. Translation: CASSLESSNEKLFF.

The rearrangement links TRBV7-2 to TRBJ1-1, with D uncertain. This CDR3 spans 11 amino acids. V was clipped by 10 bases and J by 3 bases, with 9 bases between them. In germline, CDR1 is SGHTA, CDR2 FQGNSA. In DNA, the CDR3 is TGTGCCACAACAGTGCACACTGAAGCTTTCTTT. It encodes CATTVHTEAFF.

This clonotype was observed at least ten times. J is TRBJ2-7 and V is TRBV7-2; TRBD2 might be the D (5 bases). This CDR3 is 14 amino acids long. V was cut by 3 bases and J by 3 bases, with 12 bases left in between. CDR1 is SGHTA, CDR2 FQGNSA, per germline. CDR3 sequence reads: CASSFRGTYYEQYF. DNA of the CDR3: TGTGCCAGCAGCTTTCGGGGTACATACTACGAGCAGTACTTC.

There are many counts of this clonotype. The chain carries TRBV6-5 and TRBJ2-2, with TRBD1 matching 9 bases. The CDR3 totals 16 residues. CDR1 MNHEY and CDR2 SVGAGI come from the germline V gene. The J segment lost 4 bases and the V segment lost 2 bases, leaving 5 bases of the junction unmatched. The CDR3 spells CASSYIGTGFTGELFF. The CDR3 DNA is TGTGCCAGCAGTTACATCGGGACAGGGTTCACCGGGGAGCTGTTTTTT.

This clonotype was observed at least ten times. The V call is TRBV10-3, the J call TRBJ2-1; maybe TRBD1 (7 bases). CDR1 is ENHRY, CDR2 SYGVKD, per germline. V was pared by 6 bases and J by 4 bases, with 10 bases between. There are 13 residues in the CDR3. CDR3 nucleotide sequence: TGTGCCATCAGGCAGGGGGGTTACAATGAGCAGTTCTTC. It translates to CAIRQGGYNEQFF.

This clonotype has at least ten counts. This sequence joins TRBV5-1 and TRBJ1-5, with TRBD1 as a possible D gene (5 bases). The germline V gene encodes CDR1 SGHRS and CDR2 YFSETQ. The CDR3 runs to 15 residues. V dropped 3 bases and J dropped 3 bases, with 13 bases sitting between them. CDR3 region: CASSSMGQFNQPQHF. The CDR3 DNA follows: TGCGCCAGCAGCTCCATGGGGCAGTTCAATCAGCCCCAGCATTTT.

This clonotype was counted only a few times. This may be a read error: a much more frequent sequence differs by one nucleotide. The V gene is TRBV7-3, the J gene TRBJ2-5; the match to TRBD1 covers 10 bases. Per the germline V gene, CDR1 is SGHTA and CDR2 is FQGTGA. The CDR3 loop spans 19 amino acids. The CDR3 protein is CASSLTTVRTGGFRENQYF. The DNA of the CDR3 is TGTGCCAGCAGCTTAACTACGGTTAGGACAGGGGGTTTTCGAGAGAACCAGTACTTC.

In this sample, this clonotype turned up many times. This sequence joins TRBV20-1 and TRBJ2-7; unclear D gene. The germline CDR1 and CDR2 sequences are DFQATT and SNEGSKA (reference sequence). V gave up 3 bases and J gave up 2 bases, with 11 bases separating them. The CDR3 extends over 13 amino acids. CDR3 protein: CSASDGFTYEQYF. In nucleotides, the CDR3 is TGCAGTGCTAGCGATGGATTCACCTACGAGCAGTACTTC.

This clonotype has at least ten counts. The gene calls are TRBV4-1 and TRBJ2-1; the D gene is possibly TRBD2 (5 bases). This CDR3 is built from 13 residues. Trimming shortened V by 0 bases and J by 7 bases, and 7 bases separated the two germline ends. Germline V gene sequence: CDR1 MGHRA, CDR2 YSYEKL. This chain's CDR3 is CASSQDTGNEQFF. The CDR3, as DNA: TGCGCCAGCAGCCAAGATACGGGAAATGAGCAGTTCTTC.